The 23 T cell receptor beta chains presented below share a single source sample, sequenced in a study of blood T cell repertoires in COVID-19 (dated by TCRdb to 2020 to 2022). The library relied on the immunoSEQ multiplex PCR assay. The clones in this table, taken by TCRdb from immuneACCESS, are in-frame only. Not every clone is retained; where verified, under half of the shortfall comes from an unresolved V gene, and the cause of the rest is unknown. This sample comprises 200,000 to 250,000 clones, about 94% of them detected only once. Of the sample, approximately 0.77% falls within the top ten clones. The specimen sequenced was peripheral blood. These receptors were collected from a man in his fifties or sixties with COVID-19, enrolled during active disease.

The rearrangement uses TRBV28 and TRBJ2-7, with 10 bases identical to TRBD1. From germline, CDR1 is MDHEN and CDR2 SYDVKM. V was clipped by 6 bases and J by 11 bases; unmatched bases: 16. CDR3 length: 15 amino acids. Here the CDR3 DNA reads TGTGCCAGCAGACCCTCCGGGACAGGGGAAGTTGTCGAGTACTTC. Residues: CASRPSGTGEVVEYF.

The chain joins TRBV5-1 to TRBJ2-2; perhaps TRBD1 as D (5 bases). V was clipped by 2 bases and J by 6 bases, with 14 bases between them. Germline V CDR1 and CDR2: SGHRS, YFSETQ. CDR3 size: 15 residues. CDR3 DNA sequence: TGCGCCAGCAGCTTCGGATCAGGGTTGGCCGGGGAGCTGTTTTTT. Translated, it gives CASSFGSGLAGELFF. The full variable domain, rest sourced from reference TRBV5-1 and TRBJ2-2, is KAGVTQTPRYLIKTRGQQVTLSCSPISGHRSVSWYQQTPGQGLQFLFEYFSETQRNKGNFPGRFSGRQFSNSRSEMNVSTLELGDSALYLCASSFGSGLAGELFFGEGSRLTVL.

The chain couples TRBV28 to TRBJ1-2; 7 nucleotides agree with TRBD1. Losses at the gene ends were 6 bases for V and 8 bases for J; bases not matched to a gene: 6. The CDR3 length is 12 residues. CDR1 and CDR2 (germline): MDHEN, SYDVKM. CDR3 sequence (DNA): TGTGCCAGCAGGAGGGACAGCCGGGGCTACACCTTC. Protein sequence: CASRRDSRGYTF.

This chain links TRBV29-1 with TRBJ1-2, with a weak D call TRBD1 (5 bases). Germline V gives CDR1 SQVTM, CDR2 ANQGSEA. This CDR3 spans 13 amino acids. V was pared by 6 bases and J by 8 bases, with 19 bases between. The CDR3 protein is CSVLDNAGGGYTF. CDR3 DNA sequence: TGCAGCGTCCTGGACAACGCAGGAGGGGGCTACACCTTC.

The gene calls are TRBV11-2 and TRBJ2-7, with 13 positions matching TRBD2. Germline values: CDR1 SGHAT, CDR2 FQNNGV. This CDR3 has 15 residues. The junction had 6 bases not matched to a gene; V was cut back by 4 bases and J by 6 bases. CDR3 coding DNA: TGTGCCAGCAGCTCCCCGGGACTAGCGGGATTCGAGCAGTACTTC. Its translation: CASSSPGLAGFEQYF. Variable domain in full (rest from reference TRBV11-2 and TRBJ2-7): EAGVAQSPRYKIIEKRQSVAFWCNPISGHATLYWYQQILGQGPKLLIQFQNNGVVDDSQLPKDRFSAERLKGVDSTLKIQPAKLEDSAVYLCASSSPGLAGFEQYFGPGTRLTVT.

This chain connects TRBV5-4 to TRBJ2-7; the D gene is possibly TRBD1 (5 bases). CDR3 length: 15 amino acids. Trimming removed 5 bases from V and 2 bases from J, with 17 bases in between. The germline gives CDR1 SGHNT, CDR2 YYREEE (reference sequence). For the CDR3, the DNA is TGTGCCAGCAGTCATGGGTCAAAGGGGACCTACGAGCAGTACTTC. Protein sequence: CASSHGSKGTYEQYF.

The CDR3 sequence is CAWNALLDTQYF. CDR3 sequence (DNA): TGTGCCTGGAACGCGTTGTTGGATACGCAGTATTTT. This sequence joins TRBV30 and TRBJ2-3, with unresolved D. Deletions cut 4 bases from V and 6 bases from J, with 11 bases between. The length of the CDR3 is 12 residues. Germline lookup yields CDR1 GTSNPN and CDR2 SVGIG (reference sequence).

This clone was seen only once. The chain carries TRBV2 and TRBJ1-5, with a possible D match to TRBD1 (5 bases). The CDR3 is 14 amino acids. V lost 4 bases and J lost 6, with 13 bases in between. CDR1 and CDR2 (germline): SNHLY, FYNNEI. CDR3 DNA sequence: TGTGCCAGCAGTGGGCAGGGCACAGGTCAGCCCCAGCATTTT. The encoded protein is CASSGQGTGQPQHF.

CDR3 DNA: TGTGCCAGTAGCGGACAGGGGGCGGGCGAGCAGTACTTC. Translated, it gives CASSGQGAGEQYF. The rearrangement uses TRBV6-5 and TRBJ2-7; 11 bases map to TRBD1. The CDR3 covers 13 residues. The V gene's germline CDR1 is MNHEY and CDR2 SVGAGI. With V trimmed by 9 bases and J by 6 bases, 7 bases remained unmatched.

This clone appeared a single time. The gene calls are TRBV5-1 and TRBJ2-7; the match to TRBD1 covers 7 bases. J gave up 5 bases and V 2 bases, and 13 bases lay outside the gene matches. Germline CDR1 SGHRS, CDR2 YFSETQ. This CDR3 contains 16 residues. For the CDR3, the DNA is TGCGCCAGCAGCTTCGGGCTTGGGGACAGAGGACACGAGCAGTACTTC. Protein product: CASSFGLGDRGHEQYF. Using reference TRBV5-1 and TRBJ2-7 for the parts outside the CDR3, the full variable domain is KAGVTQTPRYLIKTRGQQVTLSCSPISGHRSVSWYQQTPGQGLQFLFEYFSETQRNKGNFPGRFSGRQFSNSRSEMNVSTLELGDSALYLCASSFGLGDRGHEQYFGPGTRLTVT.

The chain carries TRBV19 and TRBJ2-7; 16 bases fit TRBD2. Germline V lookup: CDR1 LNHDA, CDR2 SQIVND (reference sequence). There are 19 residues in the CDR3. J gave up 6 bases and V 0 bases, and 11 bases lay outside the gene matches. The CDR3 is CASSIDTTGLAGGPAEQYF. The CDR3 coding sequence is TGTGCCAGTAGTATAGATACAACGGGACTAGCGGGAGGGCCGGCCGAGCAGTACTTC.

The chain couples TRBV7-2 to TRBJ2-1, with TRBD1 as a possible D gene (6 bases). Germline lookup yields CDR1 SGHTA and CDR2 FQGNSA. The CDR3 has 16 amino acids. V lost 1 base to trimming and J lost 4 bases, with 14 bases between them. Here the CDR3 DNA reads TGTGCCAGCAGCTTAGATACAGGGAGCCTATACAATGAGCAGTTCTTC. It is translated as CASSLDTGSLYNEQFF.

Turning to this clone: Other DNA sequences from this sample encode an identical CDR3 as well. The chain combines TRBV3-1 (or the pseudogene TRBV3-2) with TRBJ1-4, with 8 bases that match TRBD1. J gave up 2 bases and V 4 bases, and 3 bases lay outside the gene matches. Germline values: CDR1 LGHDT, CDR2 YNNKEL (reference sequence). The CDR3 has 15 residues. CDR3 nucleotides: TGTGCCAGCAGCCCGACAGGGGTGACTAATGAAAAACTGTTTTTT. It codes for CASSPTGVTNEKLFF.

V and J are TRBV18 and TRBJ2-7, with 10 bases identical to TRBD1. Germline V lookup: CDR1 KGHSH, CDR2 LQKENI. Trimming at V came to 2 bases and at J to 3 bases, leaving 16 bases not matched to a gene. The CDR3 length is 19 residues. The CDR3 loop reads CASSPTGQGPIGKGYEQYF. The CDR3 region has the DNA TGTGCCAGCTCACCAACGGGACAGGGGCCGATAGGAAAAGGCTACGAGCAGTACTTC. The full variable domain, with the rest looked up from reference TRBV18 and TRBJ2-7, is NAGVMQNPRHLVRRRGQEARLRCSPMKGHSHVYWYRQLPEEGLKFMVYLQKENIIDESGMPKERFSAEFPKEGPSILRIQQVVRGDSAAYFCASSPTGQGPIGKGYEQYFGPGTRLTVT.

The chain couples TRBV15 to TRBJ1-5, with a tentative D call TRBD1 (6 bases). This CDR3 contains 15 residues. Trimming pared 3 bases from V and 6 bases from J, leaving 15 bases between. CDR1 and CDR2 from the germline V gene are LNHNV and YYDKDF (reference sequence). Here the CDR3 DNA reads TGTGCCACCAGCAGGATGAGGGTAGGGGGTCAGCCCCAGCATTTT. Amino acid sequence: CATSRMRVGGQPQHF.

V gene TRBV14 combines with J gene TRBJ1-1; TRBD1 agrees at 7 bases. V trimming: 0 bases; J trimming: 1 base; junction bases outside the gene matches: 2. Germline assignment: CDR1 SGHDN and CDR2 FVKESK. The CDR3 extends over 15 amino acids. CDR3 amino acids: CASSQDPGGNTEAFF. Here the CDR3 DNA reads TGTGCCAGCAGCCAAGATCCAGGGGGGAACACTGAAGCTTTCTTT.

This sequence joins TRBV28 and TRBJ1-3; 7 nucleotides line up with TRBD1. CDR3 size: 15 residues. With 6 bases clipped from V and 1 base from J, the junction kept 6 bases outside the gene matches. In germline, CDR1 is MDHEN, CDR2 SYDVKM. DNA for the CDR3: TGTGCCAGCAGACTATCAGGGGGATCTGGAAACACCATATATTTT. This translates into CASRLSGGSGNTIYF.

J is TRBJ2-7 and V is TRBV19; 7 nucleotides line up with TRBD1. V lost 3 bases and J lost 2; bases outside the gene matches: 7. The CDR3 is 15 residues long. Germline V gene lookup returns CDR1 LNHDA and CDR2 SQIVND (reference sequence). CDR3 in amino acids: CASSIKQGHTYEQYF. DNA of the CDR3: TGTGCCAGTAGTATCAAACAGGGGCATACCTACGAGCAGTACTTC. The entire variable domain, with the rest obtained from reference TRBV19 and TRBJ2-7, is as follows: DGGITQSPKYLFRKEGQNVTLSCEQNLNHDAMYWYRQDPGQGLRLIYYSQIVNDFQKGDIAEGYSVSREKKESFPLTVTSAQKNPTAFYLCASSIKQGHTYEQYFGPGTRLTVT.

The chain recombines TRBV6-2 or TRBV6-3 with TRBJ1-5, with 9 bases identical to TRBD1. After removal of 6 bases from V and 3 bases from J, the junction contained 9 bases not matched to a gene. This CDR3 comprises 16 residues. Germline V gene sequence: CDR1 MNHEY, CDR2 SVGEGT. The CDR3 spells CASSRRTGVFNQPQHF. In nucleotides, the CDR3 is TGTGCCAGCAGCCGCCGGACAGGGGTATTCAATCAGCCCCAGCATTTT.

This clone was seen once. Here the CDR3 DNA reads TGTGCCAGCAGCGGGACAGGGAACTATGGCTACACCTTC. This encodes CASSGTGNYGYTF. The V and J genes are TRBV12-3 or TRBV12-4 and TRBJ1-2; TRBD1 agrees at 9 bases. This CDR3 region has 13 residues. V trimming: 6 bases; J trimming: 2 bases; junction bases outside the gene matches: 1.

The rearrangement joins TRBV10-2 to TRBJ2-4; the D gene is possibly TRBD2 (5 bases). Germline CDR1 reads WSHSY; CDR2 reads SAAADI. CDR3 length equals 13 residues. The V gene lost 3 bases and the J gene lost 9 bases, with 12 bases spanning the gap. This chain's CDR3 is CASSDSSRGIQYF. CDR3 in DNA: TGCGCCAGCAGTGATTCAAGTCGGGGCATTCAGTACTTC.

This clone was counted once. CDR3 nucleotides: TGTGCCAGCAGTTACTCCGGAGAGACCCAGTACTTC. Translating gives CASSYSGETQYF. This chain links TRBV6-5 with TRBJ2-5; no clear D. Looked up from germline, CDR1 is MNHEY and CDR2 is SVGAGI. The CDR3 extends over 12 amino acids. The V and J ends lost 0 bases and 4 bases respectively, with 3 bases between them.

The chain is built from TRBV18 and TRBJ2-5, with 9 bases lining up with TRBD1. Germline CDR1 reads KGHSH; CDR2 reads LQKENI. Trimming took 6 bases from V and 9 from J; bases not matched to a gene: 8. The CDR3 runs to 13 residues. The CDR3 coding sequence is TGTGCCAGCTCCCCGACAGGGGGAAAGGCCCAGTACTTC. It specifies CASSPTGGKAQYF.